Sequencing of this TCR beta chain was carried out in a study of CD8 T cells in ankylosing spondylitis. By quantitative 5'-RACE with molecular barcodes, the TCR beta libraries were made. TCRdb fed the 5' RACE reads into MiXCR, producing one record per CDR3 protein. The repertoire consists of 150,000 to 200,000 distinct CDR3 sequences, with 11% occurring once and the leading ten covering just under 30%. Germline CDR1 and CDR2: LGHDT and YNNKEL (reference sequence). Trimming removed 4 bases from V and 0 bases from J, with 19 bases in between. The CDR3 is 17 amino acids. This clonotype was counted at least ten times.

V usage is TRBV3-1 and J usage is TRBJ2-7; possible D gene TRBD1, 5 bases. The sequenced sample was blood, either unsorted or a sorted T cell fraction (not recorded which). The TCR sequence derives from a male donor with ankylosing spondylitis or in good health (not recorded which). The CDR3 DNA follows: TGTGCCAGCAGCCCAACACCGGGCTGGGGCCTCTCCTACGAGCAGTACTTC. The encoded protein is CASSPTPGWGLSYEQYF.